One and the same sample provided the 21 T cell receptor beta chains below, sequenced in a study of regulatory T cells in long-lasting Graves disease. Time point given: newly diagnosed GD, antithyroid drugs for less than 3 months. PBMCs were the source of the RNA used for TCR sequencing. Arm-PCR of CDR3 regions and iRepertoire HTBI primers were used to build TCR beta libraries. In TCRdb, the multiplex PCR reads were re-called with MiXCR into one record per CDR3 protein. The sample carries approximately 480,000 distinct CDR3 sequences, roughly 17% recorded once. These data were likewise used in another study, on T cells in Graves' hyperthyroidism and ophthalmopathy.

The input for sequencing was peripheral blood mononuclear cells (PBMCs), taken at new diagnosis, from a patient treated with antithyroid drugs. Receptor source: a man aged 40-49 years with Graves disease.

This clonotype was seen ten or more times. The genes are TRBV6-2 or TRBV6-3 and TRBJ2-7; 7 bases line up with TRBD2. The length of the CDR3 is 15 residues. The germline V gene has CDR1 MNHEY and CDR2 SVGEGT. The J segment lost 4 bases and the V segment lost 2 bases, leaving 8 bases of the junction unmatched. The CDR3 nucleotides read TGTGCCAGCAGTTACATGAGCGGGAAGAAATACGAGCAGTACTTC. Translating gives CASSYMSGKKYEQYF.

This clonotype was found a few times. The chain has TRBV5-1 and TRBJ2-1, with 16 bases that match TRBD2. The CDR3 loop spans 17 amino acids. V was clipped by 3 bases and J by 9 bases; unmatched bases: 9. Germline loops: CDR1 SGHRS, CDR2 YFSETQ. The DNA for the CDR3 is TGCGCCAGCAGCTCGGGACTAGCGGGAGGGCTCTTCAGTGAGCAGTTCTTC. It specifies CASSSGLAGGLFSEQFF.

This clonotype was observed many times. The rearrangement links TRBV19 to TRBJ2-2; TRBD1 is a possible D gene (5 bases). Trimming removed 5 bases from V and 5 bases from J, with 15 bases in between. CDR1 and CDR2 (germline): LNHDA, SQIVND (reference sequence). The CDR3 has 15 residues. The CDR3 protein is CASSLGAERTGELFF. The CDR3 DNA sequence: TGTGCCAGTAGTCTTGGGGCGGAGCGTACCGGGGAGCTGTTTTTT.

The V and J genes are TRBV5-6 and TRBJ2-2, with TRBD1 identical over 7 bases. V lost 4 bases, J lost 4 bases, and 4 bases stayed unmatched. CDR3 length equals 14 residues. Germline V gene data show CDR1 as SGHDT and CDR2 as YYEEEE. As DNA, the CDR3 is TGTGCCAGCAGCCCGGGGACAGCCACCGGGGAGCTGTTTTTT. It specifies CASSPGTATGELFF.

This clonotype was picked up many times. At one boundary the junction diverges from the germline segment, which might be a read error. The V gene is TRBV7-7, the J gene TRBJ2-3; D possibly corresponds to TRBD2 (5 bases). Germline CDR1 is SSHAT and CDR2 is FNYEAQ (reference sequence). This CDR3 is built from 15 residues. The DNA for the CDR3 is TGTGCTAGCAGCCCATGGGCTAGCCCAGCAGATACGCAGTATTTT. Protein product: CASSPWASPADTQYF.

Note on this clonotype: A far more abundant clone sits one base away, making this likely a read error. J is TRBJ2-7 and V is TRBV9; D unresolved. Trimming took 5 bases from V and 3 from J, leaving 6 bases between them. This CDR3 comprises 11 residues. Per the germline V gene, CDR1 is SGDLS and CDR2 is YYNGEE. The CDR3 spells CASSVCYEQYF. CDR3 in DNA: TGTGCCAGCAGTGTCTGCTACGAGCAGTACTTC. Together with reference TRBV9 and TRBJ2-7, the CDR3 gives the full variable domain: DSGVTQTPKHLITATGQRVTLRCSPRSGDLSVYWYQQSLDQGLQFLIQYYNGEERAKGNILERFSAQQFPDLHSELNLSSLELGDSALYFCASSVCYEQYFGPGTRLTVT.

This clonotype has at least ten counts. V and J are TRBV28 and TRBJ2-3; the D is unclear. Germline lookup yields CDR1 MDHEN and CDR2 SYDVKM. Trimming removed 1 base from V and 4 bases from J, with 6 bases in between. The CDR3 sequence is 13 residues long. The CDR3 sequence is CASSLSGADTQYF. CDR3 bases: TGTGCCAGCAGTTTATCAGGAGCAGATACGCAGTATTTT.

Remarks on this clonotype: Being one base from a much bigger clone, this may be a read error. The V call is TRBV11-2, the J call TRBJ2-7; TRBD2 matches 13 bases. After removal of 5 bases from V and 4 bases from J, the junction contained 5 bases not matched to a gene. CDR3 length: 15 amino acids. CDR1 SGHAT and CDR2 FQNNGV come from the germline V gene. CDR3 in DNA: TGTGCCAGCAGCGAGGGACTAGCGGGAAGGTACGAGCAGTACTTC. This translates into CASSEGLAGRYEQYF.

In this sample, this clonotype turned up many times. CDR3 loop: CASSQEGGRETQYF. DNA of the CDR3: TGTGCCAGCAGCCAGGAGGGGGGGCGAGAGACCCAGTACTTC. V usage is TRBV7-2 and J usage is TRBJ2-5; possible D gene TRBD2, 7 bases. Trimming pared 5 bases from V and 4 bases from J, leaving 14 bases between. CDR3 length: 14 amino acids. Per the germline V gene, CDR1 is SGHTA and CDR2 is FQGNSA.

This clonotype was picked up a small number of times. The rearrangement joins TRBV20-1 to TRBJ2-5, with a possible D match to TRBD1 (6 bases). The CDR3 extends over 13 amino acids. CDR1 and CDR2 from the germline V gene are DFQATT and SNEGSKA (reference sequence). Between the trimmed V and J ends, which lost 6 bases and 1 base, there was a span of 12 bases. The CDR3 here is CSAIQGVQETQYF. CDR3 DNA sequence: TGCAGTGCCATACAGGGTGTCCAAGAGACCCAGTACTTC.

The sample holds many counts of this clonotype. The chain combines TRBV7-9 with TRBJ2-7; maybe TRBD1 (5 bases). CDR1 and CDR2 (germline): SEHNR, FQNEAQ (reference sequence). The CDR3 contains 12 residues. V lost 5 bases to trimming and J lost 5 bases, with 10 bases between them. For the CDR3, the DNA is TGTGCCAGCAGCCCCGACAGAGACGAGCAGTACTTC. This sequence encodes CASSPDRDEQYF.

This clonotype has ten or more counts. The rearrangement uses TRBV30 and TRBJ2-3, with 9 bases that match TRBD2. The CDR3 runs 15 residues. Germline CDR1 reads GTSNPN; CDR2 reads SVGIG (reference sequence). V shed 4 bases and J 0 bases; nucleotides not matched to a gene: 5. CDR3 DNA sequence: TGTGCCTGGATGGTACTAGCGGGTAGCACAGATACGCAGTATTTT. It translates to CAWMVLAGSTDTQYF.

This clonotype was recorded many times. Relative to the germline gene, one junction end is altered; a read error may explain this. The genes are TRBV20-1 and TRBJ2-2; the D gene is possibly TRBD2 (5 bases). CDR1 and CDR2 from the germline V gene are DFQATT and SNEGSKA (reference sequence). The CDR3 consists of 12 residues. As DNA, the CDR3 is TGTAGCAAGAGGGCCGGCACCGGGGAGCTGTTTTTT. The encoded protein is CSKRAGTGELFF.

This clonotype showed up many times. The V call is TRBV24-1, the J call TRBJ1-4; D is unclear. Germline lookup yields CDR1 KGHDR and CDR2 SFDVKD. This CDR3 region has 14 residues. The V end was cut by 3 bases, the J end by 8 bases, with 12 bases between. This CDR3 is CATSDAGEREKLFF. CDR3 DNA sequence: TGTGCCACCAGTGATGCCGGCGAGCGCGAAAAACTGTTTTTT.

This clonotype was observed a handful of times. This rearrangement joins TRBV15 to TRBJ2-5; D may be TRBD2 (6 bases). Deletions cut 3 bases from V and 2 bases from J, with 13 bases between. This CDR3 is 15 amino acids long. In germline, CDR1 is LNHNV, CDR2 YYDKDF (reference sequence). CDR3 nucleotide sequence: TGTGCCACCAGCAGGCCCTCTAGCGCTCAAGAGACCCAGTACTTC. Amino acid sequence: CATSRPSSAQETQYF.

There are a few counts of this clonotype. The rearrangement links TRBV2 to TRBJ2-4; D unclear. Germline CDR1 is SNHLY and CDR2 is FYNNEI. V dropped 9 bases and J dropped 14 bases, with 14 bases sitting between them. The CDR3 consists of 10 residues. CDR3 protein: CASKGRAEYF. The CDR3 bases are TGTGCCAGTAAAGGAAGGGCGGAGTACTTC.

This clonotype was counted many times. The chain combines TRBV30 with TRBJ2-2; 12 bases match TRBD2. The V gene end was trimmed by 2 bases and the J gene end by 7 bases; junction bases not matched to a gene: 5. CDR1 is GTSNPN, CDR2 SVGIG, per germline (reference sequence). This CDR3 has 15 amino acids. The CDR3: CAWSMASGRGGELFF. The CDR3 DNA reads TGTGCCTGGAGTATGGCTAGCGGGAGGGGCGGGGAGCTGTTTTTT.

Only a few counts were recorded for this clonotype. The chain is built from TRBV11-2 and TRBJ2-2; the match to TRBD2 covers 9 bases. Germline CDR1 SGHAT, CDR2 FQNNGV. CDR3 length: 18 residues. V dropped 6 bases and J dropped 4; count of bases not matched to a gene: 15. As DNA, the CDR3 is TGTGCCAGCAGTGCCATCACTCTAGCGGGGCCGGGCACCGGGGAGCTGTTTTTT. The encoded protein is CASSAITLAGPGTGELFF.

In its sample, this clonotype was seen a few times. The chain carries TRBV28 and TRBJ2-2, with a possible D match to TRBD2 (6 bases). The CDR3 totals 14 residues. The V gene lost 11 bases and the J gene lost 6 bases, with 19 bases spanning the gap. Looked up from germline, CDR1 is MDHEN and CDR2 is SYDVKM. The CDR3 loop reads CAVLGGGFAGELFF. CDR3 DNA: TGTGCCGTTCTGGGGGGTGGTTTCGCCGGGGAGCTGTTTTTT.

Note on this clonotype: A read error may produce the germline difference seen at one junction end. The chain is built from TRBV18 and TRBJ2-1, with TRBD2 as a possible D gene (6 bases). The CDR3 has 14 residues. Germline V gene data show CDR1 as KGHSH and CDR2 as LQKENI. CDR3 in amino acids: CANSPPVGRNEQFF. The CDR3 region has the DNA TGTGCCAACTCACCACCGGTAGGGAGGAATGAGCAGTTCTTC.

This clonotype was seen ten or more times. This chain links TRBV24-1 with TRBJ2-3; 10 bases agree with TRBD2. The CDR3 sequence is 17 residues long. The germline gives CDR1 KGHDR, CDR2 SFDVKD. V lost 5 bases and J lost 0; bases outside the gene matches: 7. The chain's CDR3 is CATSARLAGASTDTQYF. The CDR3 DNA is TGTGCCACCAGTGCTCGCCTAGCGGGAGCTAGCACAGATACGCAGTATTTT.